Described below is a single T cell receptor beta chain sequence and its context. Its antigen remains unknown. This entry is derived from a study of response to subunit inactivated influenza vaccine. The study, taken as a whole, reports: Authors suggested few new T cells are recruited by each seasonal influenza vaccination.

CDR1 and CDR2 from the germline V gene are SGHDT and YYEEEE. The CDR3 runs to 16 residues. The V end was cut by 4 bases, the J end by 1 base, with 14 bases between. One entry per CDR3 protein, called by TCRdb with MiXCR from the RT-PCR reads. The sample yields more than 400,000 distinct CDR3 sequences, approximately 11% seen once. The chain has TRBV5-6 and TRBJ2-2; D is possibly TRBD1 or TRBD2 (5 bases each). The sample was PBMCs from blood, taken more than 35 days after vaccination. The clonotype originates from a man aged 50-59 years who received an inactivated influenza vaccine. CDR3 DNA: TGTGCCAGCAGCGTGAAAACAGGACTGAACACCGGGGAGCTGTTTTTT. Its translation is CASSVKTGLNTGELFF.